This is a list of T cell receptor beta chains from one sample in a study of early T cells in non-severe SARS-CoV-2 infection. TCRdb processed the 5' RACE reads anew with MiXCR; each CDR3 protein has one entry. In the table there are 45,000 to 75,000 distinct CDR3 sequences, around 8.9% of which are singletons. Specimen: whole blood. The receptors derive from an adult who was a healthcare worker with PCR-confirmed SARS-CoV-2 infection or an uninfected control (not recorded which). The CDR3 runs from the conserved cysteine through the conserved F or W. Each record gives: clone size, V gene, J gene, CDR3 protein. Expanded clones get a size class; other rows say once, few or many, or leave the size out.

few	TRBV9	TRBJ2-1	CASSPGGLYNEQFF
.	TRBV12-3/TRBV12-4	TRBJ2-3	CASSPGVADTQYF
few	TRBV19	TRBJ1-6	CASHLDRVGSPLHF
many	TRBV7-9	TRBJ1-1	CASSQDRGGTEAFF
.	TRBV7-2	TRBJ2-7	CSSRLRGTVPDEQYF
many	TRBV13	TRBJ2-7	CASSPQGGEQYF
many	TRBV20-1	TRBJ2-1	CSARDVGKGVYNEQFF
.	TRBV29-1	TRBJ2-2	CSVGQGANTGELFF
.	TRBV4-3	TRBJ2-1	CASSQDRSLAAYNEQFF
.	TRBV28	TRBJ2-2	CASWAQGDTGELFF
few	TRBV6-6	TRBJ1-3	CASSAGLFPTIYF
many	TRBV28	TRBJ1-4	CASSLPDEKLFF
few	TRBV7-2	TRBJ1-1	CASSVYRGKTEAFF
.	TRBV11-2	TRBJ2-1	CASSNAGTASYNEQFF
.	TRBV6-5	TRBJ1-1	CASSRGTGGWTEAFF
many	TRBV2	TRBJ2-5	CASSPQETQYF
.	TRBV12-3/TRBV12-4	TRBJ2-1	CASRPGTSSSWEQFF
few	TRBV24-1	TRBJ2-1	CATSDPTGKSYNEQFF
many	TRBV6-2/TRBV6-3	TRBJ2-5	CASSYPLPGTSGREYQETQYF
.	TRBV18	TRBJ2-1	CASSPRGQGINNEQFF
many	TRBV7-9	TRBJ2-7	CASSLVSQTYEQYF
.	TRBV7-6	TRBJ2-7	CASTRGPLSYEQYF
many	TRBV4-3	TRBJ2-1	CASSGGLAGDIDEQFF
.	TRBV29-1	TRBJ1-1	CSAIEGSREAFF
.	TRBV4-3	TRBJ2-1	CASSQETGGSYNEQFF
many	TRBV29-1	TRBJ1-1	CSVVRSVSTEAFF
few	TRBV6-2/TRBV6-3	TRBJ2-7	CATHDRGHSYEQYF
few	TRBV6-6	TRBJ2-5	CASSYFGGSRKETQYF
.	TRBV28	TRBJ2-5	CASSPFSGESQETQYF
few	TRBV12-3/TRBV12-4	TRBJ2-3	CASRVGYTQYF
many	TRBV12-3/TRBV12-4	TRBJ2-4	CASSSPSRGSNIQYF
.	TRBV6-2/TRBV6-3	TRBJ2-5	CASSYGLLQTQYF
many	TRBV7-3	TRBJ2-2	CASSSQTVNTGELFF